This T cell receptor beta chain was profiled in a study of shared clonotypes between healthy human individuals. About the study: Each donor had three CD4 naive, three CD4 memory, two CD8 naive and one CD8 memory plate. The study, taken as a whole, reports: Clonotype sharing among donors was thought likely to change with sequencing depth. Shared clonotypes: about 5.3% naive CD4, under 4% naive CD8, around 2.2% memory CD4, about 0.41% memory CD8.

Terminally differentiated effector memory CD45RA+ cells were excluded by CCR7 positive selection of CD45RO-negative cells. Using immunoSEQ multiplex PCR, the repertoire was profiled, and TCRdb retains in-frame clones only, with some absent. The table lists approximately 2,000,000 clones, about 94% of them singletons, with roughly 1.7% in the top ten. Germline-derived CDR1 and CDR2 are MNHEY and SMNVEV (reference sequence). V was trimmed by 10 bases and J by 3 bases, leaving 16 bases between them. CDR3 size: 13 residues. About this clone itself: What it binds is unknown.

Sequencing used naive CD8+ T cells from PBMCs. This sequence joins TRBV27 and TRBJ2-7, with TRBD1 as a possible D gene (6 bases). The origin of this receptor is a man aged 18 to 30 in good health. Some clones in this sample may be carry-over from other donors' samples. The CDR3 coding sequence is TGTGCCATTATAGGGACAAAGTACTACGAGCAGTACTTC. Amino acid sequence: CAIIGTKYYEQYF.